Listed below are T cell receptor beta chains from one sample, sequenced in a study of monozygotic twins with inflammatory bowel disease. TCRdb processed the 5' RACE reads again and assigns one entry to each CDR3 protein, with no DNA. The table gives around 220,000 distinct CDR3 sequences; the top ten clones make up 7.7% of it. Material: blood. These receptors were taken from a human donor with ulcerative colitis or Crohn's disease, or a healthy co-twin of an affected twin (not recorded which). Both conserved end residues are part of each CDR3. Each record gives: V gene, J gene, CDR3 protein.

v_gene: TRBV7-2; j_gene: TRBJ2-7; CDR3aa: CASSWTSGLEQYF
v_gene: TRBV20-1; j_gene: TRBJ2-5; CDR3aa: CSAPRTSGRQETQYF
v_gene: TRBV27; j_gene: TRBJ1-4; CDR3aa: CASSLMGAGEKLFF
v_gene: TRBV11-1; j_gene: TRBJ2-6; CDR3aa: CASSHGQGGHSGANVLTF
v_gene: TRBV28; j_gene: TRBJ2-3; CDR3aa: CASSSSSSGDTQYF
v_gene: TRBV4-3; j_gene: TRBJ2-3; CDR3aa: CASSPLAGVGSDTQYF
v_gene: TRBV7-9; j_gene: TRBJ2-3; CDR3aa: CASSSRRFTSTDTQYF
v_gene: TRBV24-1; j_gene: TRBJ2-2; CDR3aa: CATSDYTGELFF
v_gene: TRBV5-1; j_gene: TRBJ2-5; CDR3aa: CASSLGGRYQETQYF
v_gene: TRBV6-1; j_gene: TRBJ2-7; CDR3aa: CASSKLIAGLTYEQYF
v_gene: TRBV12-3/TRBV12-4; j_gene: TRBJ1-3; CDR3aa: CASSLTGYSGNTIYF
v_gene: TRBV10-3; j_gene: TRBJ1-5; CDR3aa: CAISGGGLEPQHF
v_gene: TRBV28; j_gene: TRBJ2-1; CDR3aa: CASTSNPWGFNEQFF
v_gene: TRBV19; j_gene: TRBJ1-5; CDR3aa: CASTLSRARNQPQHF
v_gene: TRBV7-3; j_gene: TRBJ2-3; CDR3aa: CASSLTPTSLADTQYF
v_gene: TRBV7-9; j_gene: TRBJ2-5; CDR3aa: CASSLVGLAEETQYF
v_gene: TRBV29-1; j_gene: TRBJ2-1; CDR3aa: CSFEVFNEQFF
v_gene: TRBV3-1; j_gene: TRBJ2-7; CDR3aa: CASSQVGSGRKDEQYF
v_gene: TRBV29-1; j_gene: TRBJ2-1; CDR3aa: CSGVGTGGSGEQFF
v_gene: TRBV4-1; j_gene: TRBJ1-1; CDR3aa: CASSQAYRGRTEAFF
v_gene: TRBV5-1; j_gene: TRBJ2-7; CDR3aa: CASSPTDWDRVNEQYF
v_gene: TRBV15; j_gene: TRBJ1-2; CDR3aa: CATSRGGGYGYTF
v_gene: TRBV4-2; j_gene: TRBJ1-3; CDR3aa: CASSSDPAATGNTIYF
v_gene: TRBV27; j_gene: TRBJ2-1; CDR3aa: CASSPLAVEGFDNEQFF
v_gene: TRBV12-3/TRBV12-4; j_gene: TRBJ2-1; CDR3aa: CASSLHIGGGATNEQFF
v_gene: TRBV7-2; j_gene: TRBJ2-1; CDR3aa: CASSRSGAPLNNEQFF
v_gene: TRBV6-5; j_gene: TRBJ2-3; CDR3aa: CASSYRRGTSRDTDTQYF
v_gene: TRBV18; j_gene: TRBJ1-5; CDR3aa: CASSLGQGFNQPQHF
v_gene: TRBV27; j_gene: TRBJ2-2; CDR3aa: CASSRLGGTSDTGELFF
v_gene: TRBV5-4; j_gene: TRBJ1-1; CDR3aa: CASSFAPQSNTEAFF
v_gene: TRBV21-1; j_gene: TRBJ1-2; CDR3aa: CASSKGGQGASYGYTF
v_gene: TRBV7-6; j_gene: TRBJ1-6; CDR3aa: CASSLETDQVGSPLHF
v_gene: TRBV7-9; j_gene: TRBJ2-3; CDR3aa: CARSTGSTDTQYF
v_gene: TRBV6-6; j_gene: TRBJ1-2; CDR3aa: CASSSTNNYGYTF
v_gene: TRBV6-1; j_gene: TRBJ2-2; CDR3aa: CAGSSGLAGELFF
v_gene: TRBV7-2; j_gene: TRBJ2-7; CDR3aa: CASSLRTGGEQYF
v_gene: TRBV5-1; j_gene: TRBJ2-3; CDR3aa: CASSHGGPGTDTQYF
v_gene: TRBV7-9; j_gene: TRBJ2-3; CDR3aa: CASSRPTAENTQYF
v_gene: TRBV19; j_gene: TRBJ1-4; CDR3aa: CASRYGRGATNEKLFF
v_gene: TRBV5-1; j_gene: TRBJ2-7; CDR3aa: CASSLETSFHEQYF
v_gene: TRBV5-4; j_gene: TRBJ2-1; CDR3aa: CASSRTSGGGYNEQFF
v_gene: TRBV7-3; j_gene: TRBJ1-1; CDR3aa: CASSLGGTGAMNTEAFF
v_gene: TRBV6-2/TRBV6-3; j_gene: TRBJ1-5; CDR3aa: CASRLSRSNQPQHF
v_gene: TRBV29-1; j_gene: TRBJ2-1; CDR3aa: CSVAGPGKFAGDEQFF
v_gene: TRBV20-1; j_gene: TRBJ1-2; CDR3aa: CSASLRDRTNYGYTF
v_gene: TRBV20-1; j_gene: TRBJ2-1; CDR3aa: CSPWEWSSYNEQFF
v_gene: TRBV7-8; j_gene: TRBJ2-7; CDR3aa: CASSLARDRTYEQYF